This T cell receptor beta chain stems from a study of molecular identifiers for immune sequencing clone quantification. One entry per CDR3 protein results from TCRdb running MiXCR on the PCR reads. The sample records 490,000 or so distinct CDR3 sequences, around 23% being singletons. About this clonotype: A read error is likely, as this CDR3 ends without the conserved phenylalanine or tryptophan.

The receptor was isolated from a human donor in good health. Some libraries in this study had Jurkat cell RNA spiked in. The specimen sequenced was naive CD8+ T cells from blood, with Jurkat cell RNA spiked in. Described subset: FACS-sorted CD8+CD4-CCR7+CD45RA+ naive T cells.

Here the CDR3 reads CASLEGGSEAFY. The CDR3 nucleotides read TGTGCCAGCTTAGAGGGAGGATCTGAAGCTTTCTAT. The chain carries TRBV7-9 and TRBJ1-1; no firm D call. The CDR3 loop spans 12 amino acids. CDR1 is SEHNR and CDR2 is FQNEAQ in the germline V gene (reference sequence). Deletions cut 8 bases from V and 6 bases from J, with 13 bases between.